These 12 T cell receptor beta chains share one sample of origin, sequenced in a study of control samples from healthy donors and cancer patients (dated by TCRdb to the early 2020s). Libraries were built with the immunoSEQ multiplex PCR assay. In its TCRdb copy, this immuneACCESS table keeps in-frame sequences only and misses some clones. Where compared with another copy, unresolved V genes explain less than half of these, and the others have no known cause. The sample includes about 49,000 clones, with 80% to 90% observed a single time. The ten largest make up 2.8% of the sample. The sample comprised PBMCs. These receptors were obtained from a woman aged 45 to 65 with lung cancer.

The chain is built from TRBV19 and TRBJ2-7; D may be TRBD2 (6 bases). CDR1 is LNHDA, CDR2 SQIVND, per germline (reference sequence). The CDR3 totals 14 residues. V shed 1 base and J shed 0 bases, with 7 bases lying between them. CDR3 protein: CASSIAGVSYEQYF. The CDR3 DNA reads TGTGCCAGTAGTATAGCGGGGGTCTCCTACGAGCAGTACTTC.

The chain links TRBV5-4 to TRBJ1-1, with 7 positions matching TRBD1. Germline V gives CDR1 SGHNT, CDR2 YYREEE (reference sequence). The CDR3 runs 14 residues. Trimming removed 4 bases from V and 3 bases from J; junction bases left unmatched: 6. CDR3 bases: TGTGCCAGCAGCGCACAGGGGCTCGACACTGAAGCTTTCTTT. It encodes CASSAQGLDTEAFF. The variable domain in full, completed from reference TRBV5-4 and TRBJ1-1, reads ETGVTQSPTHLIKTRGQQVTLRCSSQSGHNTVSWYQQALGQGPQFIFQYYREEENGRGNFPPRFSGLQFPNYSSELNVNALELDDSALYLCASSAQGLDTEAFFGQGTRLTVV.

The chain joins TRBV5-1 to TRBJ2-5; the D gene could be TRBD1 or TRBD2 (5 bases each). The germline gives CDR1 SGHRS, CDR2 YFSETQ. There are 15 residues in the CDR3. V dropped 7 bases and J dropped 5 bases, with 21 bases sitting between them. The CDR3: CASSPSGTSPETQYF. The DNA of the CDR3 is TGCGCCAGCTCCCCATCCGGGACCTCCCCGGAGACCCAGTACTTC.

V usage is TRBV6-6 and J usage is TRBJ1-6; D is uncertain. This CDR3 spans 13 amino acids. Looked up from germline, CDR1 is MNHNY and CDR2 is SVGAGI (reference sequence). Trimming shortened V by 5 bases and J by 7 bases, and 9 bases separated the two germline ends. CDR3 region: CASSILRNSPLHF. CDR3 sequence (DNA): TGTGCCAGCAGTATACTGAGGAATTCACCCCTCCACTTT.

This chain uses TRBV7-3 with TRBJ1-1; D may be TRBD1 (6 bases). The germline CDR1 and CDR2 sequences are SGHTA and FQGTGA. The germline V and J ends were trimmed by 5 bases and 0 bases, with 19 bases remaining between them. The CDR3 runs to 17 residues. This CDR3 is CASSLNPLTGMNTEAFF. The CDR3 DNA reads TGTGCCAGCAGCCTAAACCCATTGACAGGAATGAACACTGAAGCTTTCTTT.

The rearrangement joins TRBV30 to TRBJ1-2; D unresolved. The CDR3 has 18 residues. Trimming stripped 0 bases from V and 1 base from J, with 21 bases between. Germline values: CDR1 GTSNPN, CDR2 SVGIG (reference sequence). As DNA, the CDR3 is TGTGCCTGGAGTGTAGAGCGGACGTCAGGCGGCTATAACTATGGCTACACCTTC. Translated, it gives CAWSVERTSGGYNYGYTF.

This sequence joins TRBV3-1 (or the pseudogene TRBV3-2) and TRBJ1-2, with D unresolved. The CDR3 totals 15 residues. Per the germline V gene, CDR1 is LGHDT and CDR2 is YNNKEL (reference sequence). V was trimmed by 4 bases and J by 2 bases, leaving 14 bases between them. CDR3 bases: TGTGCCAGCAGCCTATCTACGGGGATCAACTATGGCTACACCTTC. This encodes CASSLSTGINYGYTF.

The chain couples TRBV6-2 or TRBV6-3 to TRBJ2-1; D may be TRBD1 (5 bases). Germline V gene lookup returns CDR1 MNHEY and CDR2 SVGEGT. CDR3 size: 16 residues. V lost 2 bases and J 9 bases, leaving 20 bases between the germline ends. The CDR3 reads CASSYLVRAGFSEQFF. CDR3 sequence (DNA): TGTGCCAGCAGTTACCTTGTCCGGGCAGGGTTTTCTGAGCAGTTCTTC.

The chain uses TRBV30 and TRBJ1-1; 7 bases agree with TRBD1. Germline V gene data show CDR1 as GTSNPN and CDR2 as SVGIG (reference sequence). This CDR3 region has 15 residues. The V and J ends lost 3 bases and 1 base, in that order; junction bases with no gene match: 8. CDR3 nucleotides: TGTGCCTGGAGCCAAGACAGGGTAGGGAACACTGAAGCTTTCTTT. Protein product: CAWSQDRVGNTEAFF.

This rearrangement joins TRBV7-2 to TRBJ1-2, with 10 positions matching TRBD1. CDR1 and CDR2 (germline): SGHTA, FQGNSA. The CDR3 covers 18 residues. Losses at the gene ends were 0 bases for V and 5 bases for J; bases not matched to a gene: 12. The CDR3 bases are TGTGCCAGCAGCTTAGCGTCGACAGGGGGCAGGAGGGGGTATGGCTACACCTTC. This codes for CASSLASTGGRRGYGYTF.

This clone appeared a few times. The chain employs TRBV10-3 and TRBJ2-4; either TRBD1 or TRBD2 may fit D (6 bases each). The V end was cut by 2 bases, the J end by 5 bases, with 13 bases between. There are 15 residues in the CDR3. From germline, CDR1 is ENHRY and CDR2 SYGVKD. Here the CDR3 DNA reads TGTGCCATCAGTGAGGGTACGGGGGCACAAAACATTCAGTACTTC. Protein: CAISEGTGAQNIQYF.

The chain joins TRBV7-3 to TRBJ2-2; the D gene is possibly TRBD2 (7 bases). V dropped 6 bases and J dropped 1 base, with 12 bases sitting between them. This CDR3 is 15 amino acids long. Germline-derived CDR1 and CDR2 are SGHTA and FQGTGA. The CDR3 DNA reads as TGTGCCAGCAGGAGCGGGACATTGAACACCGGGGAGCTGTTTTTT. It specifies CASRSGTLNTGELFF.